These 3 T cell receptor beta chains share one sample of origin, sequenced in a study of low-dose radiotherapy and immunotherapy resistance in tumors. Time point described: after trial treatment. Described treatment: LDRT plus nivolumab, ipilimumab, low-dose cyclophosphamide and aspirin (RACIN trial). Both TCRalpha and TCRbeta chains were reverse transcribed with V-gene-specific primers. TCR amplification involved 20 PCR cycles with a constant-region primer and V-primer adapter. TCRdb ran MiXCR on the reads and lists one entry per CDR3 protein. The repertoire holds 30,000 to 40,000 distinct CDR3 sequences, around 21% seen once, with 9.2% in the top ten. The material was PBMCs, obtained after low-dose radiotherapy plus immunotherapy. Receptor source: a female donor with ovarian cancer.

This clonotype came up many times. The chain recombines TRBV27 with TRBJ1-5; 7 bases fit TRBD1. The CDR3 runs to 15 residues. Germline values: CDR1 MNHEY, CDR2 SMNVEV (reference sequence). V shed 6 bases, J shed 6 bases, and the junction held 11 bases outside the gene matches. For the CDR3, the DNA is TGTGCCAGCAGGATAGGGGGCGCGATGAGTCAGCCCCAGCATTTT. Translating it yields CASRIGGAMSQPQHF.

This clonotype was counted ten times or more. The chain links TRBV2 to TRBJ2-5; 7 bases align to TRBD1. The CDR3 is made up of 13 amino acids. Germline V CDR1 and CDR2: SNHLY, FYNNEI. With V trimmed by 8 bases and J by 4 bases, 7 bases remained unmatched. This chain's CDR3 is CASRGQPGETQYF. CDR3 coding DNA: TGTGCCAGCCGGGGACAGCCTGGAGAGACCCAGTACTTC.

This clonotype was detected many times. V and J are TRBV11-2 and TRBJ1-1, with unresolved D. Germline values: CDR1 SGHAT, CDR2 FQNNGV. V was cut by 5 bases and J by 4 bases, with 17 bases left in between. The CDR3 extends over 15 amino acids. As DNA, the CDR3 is TGTGCCAGCAGCCCTCCTTGGGTAGGCGCCACTGAAGCTTTCTTT. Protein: CASSPPWVGATEAFF.